The 10 T cell receptor beta chains reported below all come from one sample, sequenced in a study of PD-L1 blockade in urothelial cancer. Here immunoSEQ multiplex PCR was the method, and the copy in TCRdb shows in-frame clones only, minus some. The sample includes 42,000 or so clones, roughly four fifths of them seen just once. Time point noted: peripheral blood 6 weeks after treatment start. Sequencing was performed on PBMCs, taken around atezolizumab (anti-PD-L1) treatment. These receptors were taken from a man in his 60s with urothelial cancer.

The chain carries TRBV10-3 and TRBJ1-1; D is perhaps TRBD1 (5 bases). CDR1 is ENHRY and CDR2 is SYGVKD in the germline V gene. There are 14 residues in the CDR3. V gave up 4 bases and J gave up 8 bases, with 17 bases separating them. CDR3 region: CAISVGRVTKEAFF. The CDR3, as DNA: TGTGCCATCAGTGTGGGCAGGGTCACAAAAGAAGCTTTCTTT.

V usage is TRBV5-1 and J usage is TRBJ2-2, with 12 bases aligning to TRBD2. J lost 3 bases, V lost 9 bases, and 3 bases had no gene match. The length of the CDR3 is 14 residues. CDR1 is SGHRS, CDR2 YFSETQ, per germline. In DNA, the CDR3 is TGCGCCACTAGCGGGGGGGCCGACACCGGGGAGCTGTTTTTT. Translated: CATSGGADTGELFF.

This chain uses TRBV5-1 with TRBJ2-1, with 7 positions matching TRBD1. With V trimmed by 0 bases and J by 6 bases, 3 bases remained unmatched. Germline CDR1 is SGHRS and CDR2 is YFSETQ. CDR3 size: 14 residues. The CDR3 DNA is TGCGCCAGCAGCTTGGGACAGGGCTCCAATGAGCAGTTCTTC. It is translated as CASSLGQGSNEQFF.

The chain carries TRBV4-2 and TRBJ2-1, with a possible D match to TRBD2 (5 bases). The CDR3 has 11 amino acids. Germline CDR1 reads LGHNA; CDR2 reads YNFKEQ. Trimming removed 1 base from V and 10 bases from J, with 5 bases in between. CDR3 in DNA: TGTGCCAGCAGCCAAGCGGGGGAGCAGTTCTTC. Protein product: CASSQAGEQFF.

This chain links TRBV11-2 with TRBJ2-3; D is perhaps TRBD2 (5 bases). CDR3 size: 14 residues. CDR1 SGHAT and CDR2 FQNNGV come from the germline V gene. The germline V and J ends were trimmed by 4 bases and 4 bases, with 12 bases remaining between them. The CDR3 nucleotides are TGTGCCAGCAGCTCAAATGCTAGCCCAGATACGCAGTATTTT. This gives the protein CASSSNASPDTQYF.

This chain links TRBV9 with TRBJ2-7, with TRBD1 matching 8 bases. V lost 4 bases to trimming and J lost 3 bases; unmatched junction nucleotides: 3. CDR3 size: 13 residues. The germline V gene encodes CDR1 SGDLS and CDR2 YYNGEE. CDR3 nucleotides: TGTGCCAGCAGCCCGGGACAGGACTACGAGCAGTACTTC. Translated: CASSPGQDYEQYF.

The chain links TRBV30 to TRBJ2-2, with 11 bases aligning to TRBD2. Trimming cost V 4 bases and J 1 base; bases outside gene matches: 2. The germline CDR1 and CDR2 sequences are GTSNPN and SVGIG (reference sequence). This CDR3 is 15 amino acids long. The CDR3 DNA reads TGTGCCTGGACGGGGACTAGCGGGAACACCGGGGAGCTGTTTTTT. Protein sequence: CAWTGTSGNTGELFF. Using reference TRBV30 and TRBJ2-2 for the parts outside the CDR3, the full variable domain is SQTIHQWPATLVQPVGSPLSLECTVEGTSNPNLYWYRQAAGRGLQLLFYSVGIGQISSEVPQNLSASRPQDRQFILSSKKLLLSDSGFYLCAWTGTSGNTGELFFGEGSRLTVL.

The chain joins TRBV6-6 to TRBJ1-3, with 8 bases fitting TRBD1. The length of the CDR3 is 16 residues. V lost 2 bases, J lost 0 bases, and 3 bases stayed unmatched. Germline V gene data show CDR1 as MNHNY and CDR2 as SVGAGI (reference sequence). The CDR3 sequence: CASSYDRGNSGNTIYF. In DNA form, the CDR3 reads TGTGCCAGCAGTTACGACAGGGGAAACTCTGGAAACACCATATATTTT.

The CDR3 protein is CASSSLQGSIGTGELFF. For the CDR3, the DNA is TGTGCCAGCAGCTCCCTACAGGGATCTATTGGCACCGGGGAGCTGTTTTTT. This rearrangement joins TRBV28 to TRBJ2-2; tentative D call: TRBD1 (6 bases). Trimming shortened V by 6 bases and J by 4 bases, and 21 bases separated the two germline ends. Germline V gene sequence: CDR1 MDHEN, CDR2 SYDVKM. The CDR3 sequence is 17 residues long.

This rearrangement joins TRBV5-4 to TRBJ2-2, with 8 bases matching TRBD1. The CDR3 has 17 residues. Germline V CDR1 and CDR2: SGHNT, YYREEE (reference sequence). Unmatched junction bases numbered 11, after V lost 3 bases and J lost 4 bases. The CDR3 nucleotides are TGTGCCAGCAGCTCCCAGGGGGCGCGTAGGGGCACCGGGGAGCTGTTTTTT. It specifies CASSSQGARRGTGELFF.